The 10 T cell receptor beta chains below were found in one sample sequenced in a study of shared clonotypes between healthy human individuals. This table comes from immunoSEQ multiplex PCR, and its TCRdb copy is limited to in-frame clones, with some not included. This sample has more than 2,000,000 clones; over 85% occur once, and the top ten carry 0.39%. The sequenced sample was naive CD4+ T cells from PBMCs. The sample's subset: CD45RA+ positively selected. The receptors stem from a young man in good health. Some clones in this sample may be carry-over from other donors' samples.

The chain combines TRBV30 with TRBJ2-2, with TRBD1 matching over 7 bases. This CDR3 comprises 14 residues. From germline, CDR1 is GTSNPN and CDR2 SVGIG (reference sequence). After removal of 5 bases from V and 6 bases from J, the junction contained 9 bases not matched to a gene. CDR3 coding DNA: TGTGCCTGGGCCAACTACAGGGGAGCCGGGGAGCTGTTTTTT. Translating gives CAWANYRGAGELFF. Filled out from reference TRBV30 and TRBJ2-2, the complete variable domain reads SQTIHQWPATLVQPVGSPLSLECTVEGTSNPNLYWYRQAAGRGLQLLFYSVGIGQISSEVPQNLSASRPQDRQFILSSKKLLLSDSGFYLCAWANYRGAGELFFGEGSRLTVL.

V usage is TRBV30 and J usage is TRBJ2-2; D might be TRBD1 or TRBD2, each matching 5 bases. This CDR3 contains 16 residues. The germline V gene encodes CDR1 GTSNPN and CDR2 SVGIG (reference sequence). V lost 0 bases and J lost 7, with 18 bases in between. CDR3 protein: CAWSVGGVGIGGELFF. The DNA of the CDR3 is TGTGCCTGGAGTGTTGGGGGAGTTGGGATCGGCGGGGAGCTGTTTTTT.

The chain has TRBV5-1 and TRBJ2-1, with D perhaps matching TRBD1 or TRBD2 (5 bases each). Germline CDR1 is SGHRS and CDR2 is YFSETQ. V gave up 0 bases and J gave up 4 bases, with 11 bases separating them. This CDR3 comprises 15 residues. The CDR3 coding sequence is TGCGCCAGCAGCTTGGAGAGGGGTCGGTACAATGAGCAGTTCTTC. This gives the protein CASSLERGRYNEQFF.

Turning to this clone: The sample holds other DNA sequences that translate to the same CDR3. The chain recombines TRBV29-1 with TRBJ1-2; D gene unclear. Trimming shortened V by 2 bases and J by 2 bases, and 6 bases separated the two germline ends. Germline CDR1 and CDR2: SQVTM and ANQGSEA. This CDR3 spans 12 amino acids. This CDR3 is CSVESENYGYTF. The CDR3 nucleotides read TGCAGCGTTGAATCGGAGAACTATGGCTACACCTTC.

The chain couples TRBV18 to TRBJ1-2; TRBD1 agrees at 7 bases. CDR1 KGHSH and CDR2 LQKENI come from the germline V gene. The CDR3 extends over 17 amino acids. The junction had 10 bases not matched to a gene; V was cut back by 3 bases and J by 0 bases. The CDR3 protein is CASSPQGGTAANYGYTF. The CDR3 DNA reads TGTGCCAGCTCACCGCAGGGCGGGACAGCAGCTAACTATGGCTACACCTTC. Full variable domain (remainder filled in from reference TRBV18 and TRBJ1-2): NAGVMQNPRHLVRRRGQEARLRCSPMKGHSHVYWYRQLPEEGLKFMVYLQKENIIDESGMPKERFSAEFPKEGPSILRIQQVVRGDSAAYFCASSPQGGTAANYGYTFGSGTRLTVV.

The gene calls are TRBV5-1 and TRBJ2-3, with 11 positions matching TRBD2. CDR3 length: 18 amino acids. V gave up 4 bases and J gave up 4 bases; unmatched junction bases: 14. Germline assignment: CDR1 SGHRS and CDR2 YFSETQ. The CDR3 region has the DNA TGCGCCAGCAGCCCTGGAGGCCTAGCGGGAGGAGCGGCAGATACGCAGTATTTT. It yields the protein CASSPGGLAGGAADTQYF.

Concerning this clone: The same CDR3 arises from other DNA sequences in this sample as well. CDR3 sequence (DNA): TGCGCCAGCAGCTTCGCGGGAGGGTCCTACGAGCAGTACTTC. This translates into CASSFAGGSYEQYF. V usage is TRBV5-1 and J usage is TRBJ2-7, with 9 nucleotides matching TRBD2. The length of the CDR3 is 14 residues. V shed 2 bases and J 1 base; nucleotides not matched to a gene: 1. Germline CDR1 is SGHRS and CDR2 is YFSETQ.

This chain links TRBV9 with TRBJ2-5; D is unresolved. CDR3 length equals 15 residues. Germline V gene sequence: CDR1 SGDLS, CDR2 YYNGEE. Trimming pared 4 bases from V and 5 bases from J, leaving 18 bases between. The CDR3 reads CASSPRGAVWETQYF. In DNA, the CDR3 is TGTGCCAGCAGCCCTAGAGGTGCCGTCTGGGAGACCCAGTACTTC.

The rearrangement uses TRBV28 and TRBJ1-1; possibly TRBD1 for D (5 bases). This CDR3 spans 16 amino acids. The V gene lost 5 bases and the J gene lost 1 base, with 17 bases spanning the gap. Germline lookup yields CDR1 MDHEN and CDR2 SYDVKM. This chain's CDR3 is CASSLPSGMGNTEAFF. The CDR3 region has the DNA TGTGCCAGCAGTCTACCGTCAGGGATGGGGAACACTGAAGCTTTCTTT.

V usage is TRBV5-1 and J usage is TRBJ2-7, with D perhaps matching TRBD2 (5 bases). V was clipped by 0 bases and J by 1 base, with 14 bases between them. This CDR3 region has 16 residues. Germline V CDR1 and CDR2: SGHRS, YFSETQ. Here the CDR3 reads CASSLVVSAQSYEQYF. CDR3 coding DNA: TGCGCCAGCAGCTTGGTTGTTAGCGCACAGTCCTACGAGCAGTACTTC.